The source of this TCR beta chain is a study of T cell responses to AZD1222 COVID-19 vaccine. Study results and limitations: White British donors predominated, females outnumbered males, and clonal diversity was possibly underestimated. Repertoires were sampled only after the peak T cell response. At 160-218 and 743-854, vaccine-associated CD4 TCRs were dominant, and they spanned spike.

This table comes from immunoSEQ multiplex PCR, and its TCRdb copy is limited to in-frame clones, with some not included. The sample shows about 160,000 clones, 85% to 95% of them seen only once. The CDR3 totals 13 residues. Trimming left V 5 bases short and J 3 bases short, with 8 bases between. Regarding this clone: Antigen: not known.

Specimen: peripheral blood, collected on day 0 of AZD1222 vaccination. The chain combines TRBV12-3 or TRBV12-4 with TRBJ1-5; possible D gene TRBD1, 5 bases. This sequence originates from an adult in good health. CDR3 nucleotide sequence: TGTGCCAGCAGTGGGACGTACAATCAGCCCCAGCATTTT. It translates to CASSGTYNQPQHF.